This entry features one TCR beta chain sequence. Its antigen is not identified. The trim removed 3 bases at V and 3 bases at J, leaving 3 bases unmatched. This CDR3 is built from 15 residues. In germline, CDR1 is LNHNV, CDR2 YYDKDF (reference sequence). This table comes from immunoSEQ multiplex PCR, and its TCRdb copy is limited to in-frame clones, with some not included. The data show about 1.1 million clones, 75% to 85% seen once. This entry belongs to a study of shared clonotypes between healthy human individuals. Across the whole study: Each donor's CD8 memory used one plate, CD8 naive two, each CD4 subset three.

The study's findings and limits: Memory subsets generally showed smaller estimated richness than naive subsets did.

The chain recombines TRBV15 with TRBJ1-3; 9 nucleotides match TRBD1. Sequencing was carried out using memory CD4+ T cells from PBMCs. Subset in this sample: CD45RA-negative fraction. This receptor was identified in a man between 18 and 29 years old in good health. Some clones in this sample may be carry-over from other donors' samples. As DNA, the CDR3 is TGTGCCACCAGCAGGGACAGGGGATATGGAAACACCATATATTTT. It encodes CATSRDRGYGNTIYF.